One and the same sample provided the 5 T cell receptor beta chains below, sequenced in a study of blood T cell repertoires in COVID-19. Method: immunoSEQ multiplex PCR; TCRdb's copy keeps in-frame clones and lacks some. The sample comprises approximately 250,000 clones, 86% of which are singletons, and roughly 5.2% rests with the top ten. The specimen sequenced was peripheral blood. Every receptor here comes from a woman older than 75 with COVID-19, enrolled during active disease.

Concerning this clone itself: Within the sample, other DNA sequences also encode this same CDR3. CDR3 in DNA: TGTGCCAGCAGCCTTGGGACAGGGGGTGCAGATACGCAGTATTTT. Protein sequence: CASSLGTGGADTQYF. The V and J genes are TRBV3-1 (or the pseudogene TRBV3-2) and TRBJ2-3; 11 bases are shared with TRBD1. Trimming cost V 4 bases and J 4 bases; bases outside gene matches: 4. The CDR3 is 15 amino acids. Germline CDR1 and CDR2: LGHDT and YNNKEL (reference sequence).

This chain uses TRBV7-2 with TRBJ2-2; TRBD2 aligns across 7 bases. CDR1 SGHTA and CDR2 FQGNSA come from the germline V gene. The CDR3 runs 15 residues. The V segment lost 5 bases and the J segment 0 bases; nucleotides outside the gene matches: 3. In nucleotides, the CDR3 is TGTGCCAGCAGCCAGAGCGGGGCGAACACCGGGGAGCTGTTTTTT. Its translation: CASSQSGANTGELFF.

The rearrangement links TRBV19 to TRBJ1-1; 7 nucleotides line up with TRBD1. CDR1 and CDR2 (germline): LNHDA, SQIVND (reference sequence). V gave up 7 bases and J gave up 2 bases; unmatched junction bases: 4. The length of the CDR3 is 13 residues. The CDR3, as DNA: TGTGCCAGTACCGGGACAGCAAACACTGAAGCTTTCTTT. This codes for CASTGTANTEAFF.

This clone was detected only a few times. Other DNA sequences from this sample encode an identical CDR3 as well. The chain combines TRBV25-1 with TRBJ2-7; D remains ambiguous. Germline CDR1 reads MGHDK; CDR2 reads SYGVNS. V gave up 4 bases and J gave up 0 bases, with 4 bases separating them. CDR3 length: 12 amino acids. The DNA for the CDR3 is TGTGCCAGCAGTGGGAGCTCCTACGAGCAGTACTTC. As protein: CASSGSSYEQYF.

This chain connects TRBV5-1 to TRBJ2-5; 9 positions agree with TRBD1. CDR1 and CDR2 (germline): SGHRS, YFSETQ. The CDR3 sequence is 13 residues long. Unmatched junction bases numbered 7, after V lost 7 bases and J lost 6 bases. The chain's CDR3 is CASRTGGGKTQYF. In DNA, the CDR3 is TGCGCCAGCCGTACAGGGGGCGGAAAGACCCAGTACTTC.